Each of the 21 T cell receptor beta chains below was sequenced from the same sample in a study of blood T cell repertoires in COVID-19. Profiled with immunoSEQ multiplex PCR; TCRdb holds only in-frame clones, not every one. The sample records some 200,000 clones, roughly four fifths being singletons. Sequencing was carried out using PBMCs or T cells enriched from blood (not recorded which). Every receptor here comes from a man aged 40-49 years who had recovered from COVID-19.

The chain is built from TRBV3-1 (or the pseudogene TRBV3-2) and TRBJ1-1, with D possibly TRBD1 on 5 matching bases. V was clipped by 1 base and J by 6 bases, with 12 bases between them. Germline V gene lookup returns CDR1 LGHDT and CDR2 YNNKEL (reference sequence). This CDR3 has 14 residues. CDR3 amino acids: CASSQAGGGAEAFF. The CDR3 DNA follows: TGTGCCAGCAGCCAAGCGGGGGGGGGAGCTGAAGCTTTCTTT.

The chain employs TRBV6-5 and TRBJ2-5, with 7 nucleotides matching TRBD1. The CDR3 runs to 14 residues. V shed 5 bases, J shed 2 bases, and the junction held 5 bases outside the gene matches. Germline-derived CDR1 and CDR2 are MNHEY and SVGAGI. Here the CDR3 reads CASSTRTGQETQYF. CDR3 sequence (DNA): TGTGCCAGCAGTACCCGGACAGGTCAAGAGACCCAGTACTTC.

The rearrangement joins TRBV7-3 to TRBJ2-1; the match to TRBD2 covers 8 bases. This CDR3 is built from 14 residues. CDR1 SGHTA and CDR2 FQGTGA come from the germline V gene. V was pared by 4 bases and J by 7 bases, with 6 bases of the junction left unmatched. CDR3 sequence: CASSSTSAMNEQFF. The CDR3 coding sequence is TGTGCCAGCAGCTCGACTAGCGCGATGAATGAGCAGTTCTTC.

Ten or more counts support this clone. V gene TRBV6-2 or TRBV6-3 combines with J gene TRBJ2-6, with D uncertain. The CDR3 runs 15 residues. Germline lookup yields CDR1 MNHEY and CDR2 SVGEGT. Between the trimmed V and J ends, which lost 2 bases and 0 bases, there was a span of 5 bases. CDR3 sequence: CASSYRLSGANVLTF. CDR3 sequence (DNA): TGTGCCAGCAGTTACCGACTCTCTGGGGCCAACGTCCTGACTTTC.

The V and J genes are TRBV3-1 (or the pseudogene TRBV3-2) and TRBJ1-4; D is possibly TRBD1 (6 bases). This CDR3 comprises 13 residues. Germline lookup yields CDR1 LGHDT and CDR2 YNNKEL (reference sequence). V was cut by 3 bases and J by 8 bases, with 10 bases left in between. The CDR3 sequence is CASSQHRDEKLFF. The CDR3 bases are TGTGCCAGCAGCCAGCACAGGGACGAAAAACTGTTTTTT.

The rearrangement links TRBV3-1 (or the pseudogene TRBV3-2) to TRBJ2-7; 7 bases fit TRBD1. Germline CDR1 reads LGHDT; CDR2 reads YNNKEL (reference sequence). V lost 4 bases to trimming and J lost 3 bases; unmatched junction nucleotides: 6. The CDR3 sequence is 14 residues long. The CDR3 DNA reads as TGTGCCAGCAGCCGACAGGGAGCCAGCTACGAGCAGTACTTC. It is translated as CASSRQGASYEQYF.

In DNA form, the CDR3 reads TGTGCCAGCGGGAACAGGGCGGAGCCCGGGGAGCTGTTTTTT. Protein: CASGNRAEPGELFF. J is TRBJ2-2 and V is TRBV7-3, with a possible D match to TRBD1 (6 bases). This CDR3 region has 14 residues. Deletions cut 8 bases from V and 6 bases from J, with 16 bases between. Germline V lookup: CDR1 SGHTA, CDR2 FQGTGA.

The CDR3 sequence: CASSQELAGGEGSYEQYF. The CDR3 DNA follows: TGCGCCAGCAGCCAAGAATTAGCGGGAGGGGAAGGCTCCTACGAGCAGTACTTC. The chain is built from TRBV4-1 and TRBJ2-7, with TRBD2 identical over 11 bases. J lost 0 bases, V lost 0 bases, and 7 bases had no gene match. The germline CDR1 and CDR2 sequences are MGHRA and YSYEKL. The CDR3 is 18 residues long.

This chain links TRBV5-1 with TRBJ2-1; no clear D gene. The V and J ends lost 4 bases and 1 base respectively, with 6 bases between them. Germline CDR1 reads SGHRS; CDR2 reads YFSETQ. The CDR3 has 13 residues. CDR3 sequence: CASSLESYNEQFF. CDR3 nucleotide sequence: TGCGCCAGCAGCCTAGAGTCCTACAATGAGCAGTTCTTC.

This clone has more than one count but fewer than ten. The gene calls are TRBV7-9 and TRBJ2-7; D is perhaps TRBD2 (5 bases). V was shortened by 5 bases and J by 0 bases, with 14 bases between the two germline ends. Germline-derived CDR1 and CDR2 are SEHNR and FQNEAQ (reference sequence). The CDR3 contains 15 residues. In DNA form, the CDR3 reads TGTGCCAGCAGCCGCGCGAGCGGTGTCTCCTACGAGCAGTACTTC. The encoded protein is CASSRASGVSYEQYF. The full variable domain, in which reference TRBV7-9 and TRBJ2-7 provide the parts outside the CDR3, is DTGVSQNPRHKITKRGQNVTFRCDPISEHNRLYWYRQTLGQGPEFLTYFQNEAQLEKSRLLSDRFSAERPKGSFSTLEIQRTEQGDSAMYLCASSRASGVSYEQYFGPGTRLTVT.

The CDR3 nucleotides read TGTGCCAGCAGTTACCAGTATACCGGGGAGCTGTTTTTT. Translated, it gives CASSYQYTGELFF. V usage is TRBV6-5 and J usage is TRBJ2-2; D call uncertain. The germline V gene has CDR1 MNHEY and CDR2 SVGAGI. This CDR3 contains 13 residues. The ends were cut back, 2 bases at V and 5 bases at J, with 6 bases in the middle.

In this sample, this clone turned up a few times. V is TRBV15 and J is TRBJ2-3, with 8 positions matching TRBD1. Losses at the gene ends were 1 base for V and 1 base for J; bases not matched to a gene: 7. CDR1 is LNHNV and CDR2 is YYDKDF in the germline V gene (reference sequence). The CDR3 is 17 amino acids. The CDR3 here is CATSRVPPGQGTDTQYF. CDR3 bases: TGTGCCACCAGCAGAGTTCCCCCGGGACAGGGCACAGATACGCAGTATTTT.

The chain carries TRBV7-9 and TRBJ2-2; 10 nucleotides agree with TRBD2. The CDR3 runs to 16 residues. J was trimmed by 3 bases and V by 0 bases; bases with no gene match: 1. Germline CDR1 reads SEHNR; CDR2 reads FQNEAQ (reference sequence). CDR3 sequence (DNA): TGTGCCAGCAGCTTAGCTAGCGGGAGGTACACCGGGGAGCTGTTTTTT. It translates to CASSLASGRYTGELFF.

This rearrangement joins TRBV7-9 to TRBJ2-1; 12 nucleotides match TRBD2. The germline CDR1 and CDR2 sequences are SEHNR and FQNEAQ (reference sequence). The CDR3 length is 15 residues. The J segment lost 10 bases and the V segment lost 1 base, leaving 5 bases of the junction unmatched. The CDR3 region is CASSLEGLAGWEQFF. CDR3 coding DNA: TGTGCCAGCAGCTTAGAAGGACTAGCGGGATGGGAGCAGTTCTTC. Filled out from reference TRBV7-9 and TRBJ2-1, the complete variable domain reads DTGVSQNPRHKITKRGQNVTFRCDPISEHNRLYWYRQTLGQGPEFLTYFQNEAQLEKSRLLSDRFSAERPKGSFSTLEIQRTEQGDSAMYLCASSLEGLAGWEQFFGPGTRLTVL.

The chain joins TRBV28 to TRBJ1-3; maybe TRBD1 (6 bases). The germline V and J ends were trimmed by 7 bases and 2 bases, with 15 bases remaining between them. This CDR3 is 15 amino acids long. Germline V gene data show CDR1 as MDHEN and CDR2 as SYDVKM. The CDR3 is CASNAGDLPGNTIYF. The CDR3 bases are TGTGCCAGCAATGCAGGGGATCTCCCTGGAAACACCATATATTTT.

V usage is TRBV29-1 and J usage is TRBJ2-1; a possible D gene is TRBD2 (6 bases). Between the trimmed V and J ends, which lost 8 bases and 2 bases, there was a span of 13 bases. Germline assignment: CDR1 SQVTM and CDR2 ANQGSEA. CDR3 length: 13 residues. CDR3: CSSRESTYNEQFF. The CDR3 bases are TGCAGCTCCCGGGAGAGCACCTACAATGAGCAGTTCTTC.

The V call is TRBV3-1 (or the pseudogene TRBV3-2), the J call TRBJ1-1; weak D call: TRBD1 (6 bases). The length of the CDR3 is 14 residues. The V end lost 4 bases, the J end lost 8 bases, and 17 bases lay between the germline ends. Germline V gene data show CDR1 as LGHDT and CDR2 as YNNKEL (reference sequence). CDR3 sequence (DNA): TGTGCCAGCAGCCGAGCGACACAGGGTTCCGAAGCTTTCTTT. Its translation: CASSRATQGSEAFF.

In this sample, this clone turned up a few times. The CDR3 DNA reads as TGTGCCAGCAGCTTGGAGCAGGGCACCGGGGAGCTGTTTTTT. Residues: CASSLEQGTGELFF. The rearrangement joins TRBV11-3 to TRBJ2-2, with D tentatively TRBD1 (5 bases). The ends were cut back, 3 bases at V and 4 bases at J, with 9 bases in the middle. The CDR3 totals 14 residues. Germline V CDR1 and CDR2: SGHNT, YENEEA.

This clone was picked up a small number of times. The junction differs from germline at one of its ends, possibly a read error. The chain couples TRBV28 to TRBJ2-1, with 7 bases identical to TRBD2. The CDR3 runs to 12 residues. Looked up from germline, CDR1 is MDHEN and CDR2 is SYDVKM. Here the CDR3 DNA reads TGTGCCAGCAGAATGGGAAGCGGGACCTCCCTCTTC. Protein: CASRMGSGTSLF.

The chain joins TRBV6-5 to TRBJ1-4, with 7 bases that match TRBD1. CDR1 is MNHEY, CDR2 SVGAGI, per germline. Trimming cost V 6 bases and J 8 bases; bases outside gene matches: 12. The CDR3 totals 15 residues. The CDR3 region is CASRMGDRESEKLFF. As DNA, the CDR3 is TGTGCCAGCAGAATGGGAGACAGGGAAAGCGAAAAACTGTTTTTT.

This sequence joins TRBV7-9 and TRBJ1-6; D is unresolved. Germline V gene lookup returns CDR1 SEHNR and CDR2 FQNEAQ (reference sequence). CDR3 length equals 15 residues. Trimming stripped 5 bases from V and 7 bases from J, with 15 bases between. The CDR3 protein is CASSPPGISNSPLHF. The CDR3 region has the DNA TGTGCCAGCAGCCCCCCAGGAATATCGAATTCACCCCTCCACTTT.